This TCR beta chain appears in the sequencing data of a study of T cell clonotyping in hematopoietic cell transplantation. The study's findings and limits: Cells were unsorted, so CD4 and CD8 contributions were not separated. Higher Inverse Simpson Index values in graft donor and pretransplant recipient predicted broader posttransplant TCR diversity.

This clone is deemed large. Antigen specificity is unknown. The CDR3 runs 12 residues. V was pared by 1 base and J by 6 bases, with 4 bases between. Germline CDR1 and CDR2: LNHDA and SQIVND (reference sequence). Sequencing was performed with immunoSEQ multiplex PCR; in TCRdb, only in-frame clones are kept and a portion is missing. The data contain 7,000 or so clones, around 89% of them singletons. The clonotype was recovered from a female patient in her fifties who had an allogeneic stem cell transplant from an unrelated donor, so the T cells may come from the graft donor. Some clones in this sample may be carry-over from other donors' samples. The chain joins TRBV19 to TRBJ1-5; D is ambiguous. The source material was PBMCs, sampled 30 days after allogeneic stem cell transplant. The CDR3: CASSIGIQPQHF. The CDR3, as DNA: TGTGCCAGTAGTATAGGGATTCAGCCCCAGCATTTT.